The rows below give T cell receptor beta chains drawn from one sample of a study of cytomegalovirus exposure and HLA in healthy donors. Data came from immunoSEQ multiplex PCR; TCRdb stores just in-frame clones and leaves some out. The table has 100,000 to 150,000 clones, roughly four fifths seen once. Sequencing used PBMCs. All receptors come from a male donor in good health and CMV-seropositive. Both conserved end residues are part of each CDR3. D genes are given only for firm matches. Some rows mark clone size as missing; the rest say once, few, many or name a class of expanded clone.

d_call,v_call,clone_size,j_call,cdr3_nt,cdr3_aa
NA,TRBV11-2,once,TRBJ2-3,TGTGCCAGCAGCTTAAATCCGGGTACAAGATCAGATACGCAGTATTTT,CASSLNPGTRSDTQYF
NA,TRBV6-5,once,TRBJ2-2,TGTGCCAGCAGTCAGGGTAACACCGGGGAGCTGTTTTTT,CASSQGNTGELFF
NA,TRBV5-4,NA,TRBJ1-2,TGTGCCAGCAGCACCCAGTTACGGGTCTATGGCTACACCTTC,CASSTQLRVYGYTF
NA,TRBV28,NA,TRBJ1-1,TGTGCCAGCAGTTCCCAGCGGCTTGAAGCTTTCTTT,CASSSQRLEAFF
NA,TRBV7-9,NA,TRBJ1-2,TGTGCCAGCAGCTTGAGGGATGGCTACACCTTC,CASSLRDGYTF
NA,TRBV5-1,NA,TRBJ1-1,TGCGCCAGCAGCCCGGGACACGGGAACACTGAAGCTTTCTTT,CASSPGHGNTEAFF
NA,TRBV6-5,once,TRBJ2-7,TGTGCCAGCAGATCCGGGACAACCACCTACGAGCAGTACTTC,CASRSGTTTYEQYF
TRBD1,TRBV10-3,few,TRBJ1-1,TGTGCCATCAGAGGGGACAGGGGTGACACTGAAGCTTTCTTT,CAIRGDRGDTEAFF
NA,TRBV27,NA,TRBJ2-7,TGTGCCAGCCGGGACTCAGCCTACGAGCAGTACTTC,CASRDSAYEQYF
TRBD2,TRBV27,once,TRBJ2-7,TGTGCCAGCAGTTTACTTGCGGGAGGATCCTACGAGCAGTACTTC,CASSLLAGGSYEQYF
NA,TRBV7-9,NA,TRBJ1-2,TGTGCCAGCAGCTTACAAACAGGTCATGGCTATGGCTACACCTTC,CASSLQTGHGYGYTF
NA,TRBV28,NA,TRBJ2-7,TGTGCCAGCAGATCTGACGAGCAGTACTTC,CASRSDEQYF
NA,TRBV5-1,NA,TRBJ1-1,TGCGCCAGCAGCCGAACGGACAGTTGGACTGAAGCTTTCTTT,CASSRTDSWTEAFF
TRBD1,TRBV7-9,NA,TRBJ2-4,TGTGCCAGCAGCTACGGGACAGAAGTAGCCAAAAACATTCAGTACTTC,CASSYGTEVAKNIQYF
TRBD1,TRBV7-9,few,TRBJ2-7,TGTGCCAGCAGCTTAGCCCCGGGACAGTCCATTTACGAGCAGTACTTC,CASSLAPGQSIYEQYF
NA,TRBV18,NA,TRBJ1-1,TGTGCCAGCTCACCACTAGGCGCGGGGGTTCGGGGGACTGAAGCTTTCTTT,CASSPLGAGVRGTEAFF
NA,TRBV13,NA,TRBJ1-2,TGTGCCAGCAGCTTAAGTCAGGCGCATAGGAGCTACACCTTC,CASSLSQAHRSYTF
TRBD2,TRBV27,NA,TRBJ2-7,TGTGCCAGCAGTTTAACTAGCGGGATCTTTTACGAGCAGTACTTC,CASSLTSGIFYEQYF
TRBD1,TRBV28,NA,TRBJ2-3,TGTGCCAGCGTCGAGGCAGGGGGCGAGGGAGATACGCAGTATTTT,CASVEAGGEGDTQYF
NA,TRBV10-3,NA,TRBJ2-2,TGTGCCATCAGGGGCAGGGGCACCGGGGAGCTGTTTTTT,CAIRGRGTGELFF
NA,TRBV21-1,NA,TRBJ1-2,TGTGCCAGCAGCAAAAGGGGCAGGCCCTATGGCTACACCTTC,CASSKRGRPYGYTF
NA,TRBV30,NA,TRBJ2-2,TGTGCCTGGAGCCCTATCCCCGGGGAGCTGTTTTTT,CAWSPIPGELFF
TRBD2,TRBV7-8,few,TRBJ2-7,TGTGCCAGCAGCCTCCATCCCCTAGCGGGAGGGCCATTCTCCTCCTACGAGCAGTACTTC,CASSLHPLAGGPFSSYEQYF
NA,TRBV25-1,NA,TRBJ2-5,TGTGCCAGCAGTGATCCCCCTCCGTACCAAGAGACCCAGTACTTC,CASSDPPPYQETQYF
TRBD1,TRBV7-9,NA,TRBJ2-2,TGTGCCAGCAGCTCGACAGGGAATACCGGGGAGCTGTTTTTT,CASSSTGNTGELFF
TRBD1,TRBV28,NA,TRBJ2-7,TGTGCCACTCTCTCCTTTGACAGGGCCTACGAGCAGTACTTC,CATLSFDRAYEQYF
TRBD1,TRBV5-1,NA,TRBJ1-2,TGCGCCAGCAGCTTGGGGGACAGGGACTATGGCTACACCTTC,CASSLGDRDYGYTF
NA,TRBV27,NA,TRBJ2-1,TGTGCCAGCGCGGCGGAACCCTACAATGAGCAGTTCTTC,CASAAEPYNEQFF
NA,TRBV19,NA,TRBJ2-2,TGTGCCAGTAGTATTGCAAGCTTTGTCGGGGAGCTGTTTTTT,CASSIASFVGELFF
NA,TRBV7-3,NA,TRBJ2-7,TGTGCCAGCAGCGCCGCGGTAACGGGAGTGAGCTACGAGCAGTACTTC,CASSAAVTGVSYEQYF
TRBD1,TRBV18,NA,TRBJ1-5,TGTGCCAGCTCACTCCAGGGACAGCAGAATCAGCCCCAGCATTTT,CASSLQGQQNQPQHF
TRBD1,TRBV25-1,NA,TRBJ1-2,TGTGCCAGCAGTGAGACAGGGGACTATGGCTACACCTTC,CASSETGDYGYTF
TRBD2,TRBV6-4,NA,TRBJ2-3,TGTGCCAGCAGTGAAGGTAGCGGGAGAGGTGCAGATACGCAGTATTTT,CASSEGSGRGADTQYF
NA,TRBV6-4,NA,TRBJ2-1,TGTGCCAGCAGTGTTTCCTGGAGGCTAGTAAATGAGCAGTTCTTC,CASSVSWRLVNEQFF
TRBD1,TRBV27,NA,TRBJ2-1,TGTGCCAGCAGTCTAATCGAGGGACAGGCGATCTTC,CASSLIEGQAIF
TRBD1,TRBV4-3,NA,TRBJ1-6,TGCGCCAGCAGCCAAGAAAGGACAGGGGGCCTCTCACCCCTCCACTTT,CASSQERTGGLSPLHF
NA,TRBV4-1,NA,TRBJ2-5,TGCGCCAGCAGCCAAGGGACAGAGAAGTACTTC,CASSQGTEKYF
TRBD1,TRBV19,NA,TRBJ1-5,TGTGCCAGTAGTATAAGTGACAGGGGTCGGGAAAGCAATCAGCCCCAGCATTTT,CASSISDRGRESNQPQHF
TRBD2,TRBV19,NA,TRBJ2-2,TGTGCCAGTAGCTATGGACTAGCGGGAGAGGTTAGGCCCGGGGAGCTGTATTTT,CASSYGLAGEVRPGELYF
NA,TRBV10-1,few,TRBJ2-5,TGCGCCCCCACGGGGGAGCAAGAGACCCAGTACTTC,CAPTGEQETQYF
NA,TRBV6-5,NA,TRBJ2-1,TGTGCCAGCAGTTACAAGACCACTAGCAATCAGCAGTTCTTC,CASSYKTTSNQQFF
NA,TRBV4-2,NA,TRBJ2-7,TGTGCCAGCAGCTCCATCCACGAGCAGTACTTC,CASSSIHEQYF
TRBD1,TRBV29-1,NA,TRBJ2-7,TGCAGCGTTGTCCCCGGGACAGGGCCCTACGAGCAGTACTTC,CSVVPGTGPYEQYF
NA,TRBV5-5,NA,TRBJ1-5,TGTGCCAGCAGCTTGGAGGCAGGAGGGTTTTATAGCAATCAGCCCCAGCATTTT,CASSLEAGGFYSNQPQHF
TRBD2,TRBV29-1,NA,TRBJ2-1,TGCAGCGTTGATAGGGAGGGCGGGATGGGGCAGTTCTTC,CSVDREGGMGQFF
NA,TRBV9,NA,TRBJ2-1,TGTGCCAGCAGCGTAGAACCGGGAGTTGTCTACAATGAGCAGTTCTTC,CASSVEPGVVYNEQFF
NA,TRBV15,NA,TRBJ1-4,TGTGCCACCAGCAGAGATCGGGGGGGGAATGAAAAACTGTTTTTT,CATSRDRGGNEKLFF
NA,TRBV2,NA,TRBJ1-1,TGTGCCAGCGGCAGGGAAACGAGCACTGAAGCTTTCTTT,CASGRETSTEAFF
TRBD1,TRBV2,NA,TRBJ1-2,TGTGCCAGCAGTGAACGAGGGGGCAACTATGGCTACACCTTC,CASSERGGNYGYTF
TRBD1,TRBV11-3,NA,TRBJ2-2,TGTGCCAGCAGCTTACGACAGGGGGCGCAGACCGGGGAGCTGTTTTTT,CASSLRQGAQTGELFF
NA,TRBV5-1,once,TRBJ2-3,TGCGCCAGCAGCTTCGCAGGGTCCGGGCCCGTGGATACGCAGTATTTT,CASSFAGSGPVDTQYF